This paragraph covers one TCR beta chain sequence. Its antigen is undetermined. Cycle 7 day 1, cycle 4 day 1, and baseline were the timepoints at which blood was sampled. This entry belongs to a study of OX40 agonist ivuxolimab in advanced cancers. Study findings and constraints: The study found that CD8+ T cells averaged more expanded clones than CD4+.

Repertoires were generated with immunoSEQ multiplex PCR, while TCRdb's copy carries only in-frame clones and drops some. Of tens of thousands of clones listed, around 93% are singletons. Deletions cut 4 bases from V and 5 bases from J, with 9 bases between. The germline CDR1 and CDR2 sequences are SGHVS and FNYEAQ. The CDR3 spans 13 residues. The chain recombines TRBV7-6 with TRBJ2-1, with unresolved D. The sequence derives from an adult with an advanced solid tumor such as melanoma, head and neck, liver or kidney cancer. The sequences come from CD4+ or CD8+ T cells sorted from blood, collected in a trial of the OX40 agonist ivuxolimab. CDR3 in amino acids: CASSSELNNEQFF. Here the CDR3 DNA reads TGTGCCAGCAGCTCCGAACTCAACAATGAGCAGTTCTTC. Combining the CDR3 with reference TRBV7-6 and TRBJ2-1 gives the whole variable domain GAGVSQSPRYKVTKRGQDVALRCDPISGHVSLYWYRQALGQGPEFLTYFNYEAQQDKSGLPNDRFSAERPEGSISTLTIQRTEQRDSAMYRCASSSELNNEQFFGPGTRLTVL.